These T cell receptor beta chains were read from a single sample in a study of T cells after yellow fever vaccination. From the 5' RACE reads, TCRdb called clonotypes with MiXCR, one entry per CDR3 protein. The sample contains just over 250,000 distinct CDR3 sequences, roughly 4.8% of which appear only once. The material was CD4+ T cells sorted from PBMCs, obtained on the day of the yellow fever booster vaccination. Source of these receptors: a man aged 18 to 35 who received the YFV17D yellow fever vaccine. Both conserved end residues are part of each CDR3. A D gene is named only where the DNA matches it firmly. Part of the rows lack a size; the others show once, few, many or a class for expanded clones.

CDR3aa: CASSKTTQIYYNEQFF
CDR3nt: TGTGCCAGCAGTAAAACGACCCAAATTTACTACAATGAGCAGTTCTTC
v_gene: TRBV27
d_gene: -
abundance: -
j_gene: TRBJ2-1

CDR3aa: CASSVGRLAGYEQYF
CDR3nt: TGTGCCAGCAGCGTAGGAAGGCTAGCGGGGTACGAGCAGTACTTC
v_gene: TRBV9
d_gene: TRBD2
abundance: few
j_gene: TRBJ2-7

CDR3aa: CASSVTGPNTGELFF
CDR3nt: TGTGCCAGCAGCGTAACAGGGCCCAACACCGGGGAGCTGTTTTTT
v_gene: TRBV7-2
d_gene: -
abundance: few
j_gene: TRBJ2-2

CDR3aa: CASSSARRGAEAFF
CDR3nt: TGTGCCAGCAGCTCCGCACGTAGGGGGGCTGAAGCTTTCTTT
v_gene: TRBV7-2
d_gene: -
abundance: -
j_gene: TRBJ1-1

CDR3aa: CASSPQGFGNTEAFF
CDR3nt: TGCGCCAGCAGCCCACAGGGTTTTGGGAACACTGAAGCTTTCTTT
v_gene: TRBV5-1
d_gene: -
abundance: -
j_gene: TRBJ1-1

CDR3aa: CASSLGRGQGEGNQPQHF
CDR3nt: TGTGCCAGCAGCTTAGGCCGGGGACAGGGGGAGGGCAATCAGCCCCAGCATTTT
v_gene: TRBV7-6
d_gene: TRBD1
abundance: many
j_gene: TRBJ1-5

CDR3aa: CASSQDPQSTDTQYF
CDR3nt: TGTGCCAGCAGCCAAGACCCCCAGAGCACAGATACGCAGTATTTT
v_gene: TRBV4-2
d_gene: -
abundance: few
j_gene: TRBJ2-3

CDR3aa: CASSSGTGRVNTGELFF
CDR3nt: TGTGCCAGCAGCTCAGGGACAGGGAGGGTTAATACCGGGGAGCTGTTTTTT
v_gene: TRBV7-2
d_gene: TRBD1
abundance: many
j_gene: TRBJ2-2

CDR3aa: CASSQGRHTGRGADTQYF
CDR3nt: TGCGCCAGCAGCCAAGGGCGCCACACTGGACGGGGTGCAGATACGCAGTATTTT
v_gene: TRBV4-1
d_gene: -
abundance: many
j_gene: TRBJ2-3

CDR3aa: CASSQAASDTQYF
CDR3nt: TGTGCCAGCAGCCAAGCCGCGTCAGATACGCAGTATTTT
v_gene: TRBV4-2
d_gene: -
abundance: few
j_gene: TRBJ2-3

CDR3aa: CASSQVGGSYEQYF
CDR3nt: TGCGCCAGCAGCCAAGTGGGAGGATCCTACGAGCAGTACTTC
v_gene: TRBV4-3
d_gene: -
abundance: few
j_gene: TRBJ2-7

CDR3aa: CASTTSGLAGGLKFF
CDR3nt: TGTGCCAGTACCACCTCAGGGCTAGCGGGGGGGCTGAAATTCTTC
v_gene: TRBV19
d_gene: TRBD2
abundance: few
j_gene: TRBJ2-1

CDR3aa: CASSLVQGFVNEQFF
CDR3nt: TGTGCCAGCAGCTTAGTACAGGGGTTTGTCAATGAGCAGTTCTTC
v_gene: TRBV7-2
d_gene: TRBD1
abundance: few
j_gene: TRBJ2-1

CDR3aa: CASEKGVSVGTEAFF
CDR3nt: TGCGCCAGCGAAAAAGGGGTATCTGTAGGCACTGAAGCTTTCTTT
v_gene: TRBV4-1
d_gene: -
abundance: -
j_gene: TRBJ1-1

CDR3aa: CASGHRAYSNQPQHF
CDR3nt: TGTGCCAGCGGTCACAGGGCATATAGCAATCAGCCCCAGCATTTT
v_gene: TRBV12-3/TRBV12-4
d_gene: -
abundance: -
j_gene: TRBJ1-5

CDR3aa: CASSLSGGDNSPLHF
CDR3nt: TGCGCCAGCAGCTTGTCAGGGGGGGATAATTCACCCCTCCACTTT
v_gene: TRBV5-1
d_gene: TRBD1
abundance: many
j_gene: TRBJ1-6

CDR3aa: CASSVDRAKTEAFF
CDR3nt: TGTGCCAGCAGCGTAGACAGGGCTAAAACTGAAGCTTTCTTT
v_gene: TRBV6-5
d_gene: TRBD1
abundance: few
j_gene: TRBJ1-1

CDR3aa: CASSQPGRDSPLHF
CDR3nt: TGTGCCAGCAGCCAACCGGGAAGGGATTCACCCCTCCACTTT
v_gene: TRBV4-2
d_gene: -
abundance: many
j_gene: TRBJ1-6

CDR3aa: CASSLAGGPPTYNEQFF
CDR3nt: TGTGCCAGCAGTCTAGCGGGGGGCCCCCCCACCTACAATGAGCAGTTCTTC
v_gene: TRBV7-3
d_gene: TRBD2
abundance: -
j_gene: TRBJ2-1

CDR3aa: CASGNLRGRGGNQPQHF
CDR3nt: TGTGCCAGCGGCAACCTCAGGGGGCGTGGGGGCAATCAGCCCCAGCATTTT
v_gene: TRBV21-1
d_gene: -
abundance: few
j_gene: TRBJ1-5

CDR3aa: CASSLYDQAFF
CDR3nt: TGTGCCAGCAGTTTATACGACCAAGCTTTCTTT
v_gene: TRBV28
d_gene: -
abundance: -
j_gene: TRBJ1-1

CDR3aa: CASSWSRELGLFF
CDR3nt: TGCGCCAGCAGCTGGAGCCGAGAGCTAGGGCTGTTTTTT
v_gene: TRBV5-1
d_gene: -
abundance: many
j_gene: TRBJ2-2

CDR3aa: CASSQADGQETQYF
CDR3nt: TGTGCCAGCAGCCAAGCGGACGGTCAAGAGACCCAGTACTTC
v_gene: TRBV4-2
d_gene: -
abundance: few
j_gene: TRBJ2-5

CDR3aa: CASSETPGGMKDDEQFF
CDR3nt: TGTGCCAGCAGTGAAACCCCAGGGGGCATGAAGGACGATGAGCAGTTCTTC
v_gene: TRBV2
d_gene: TRBD1
abundance: many
j_gene: TRBJ2-1

CDR3aa: CASIPGLESGELFF
CDR3nt: TGTGCCAGCATCCCCGGACTAGAGTCCGGGGAGCTGTTTTTT
v_gene: TRBV12-3/TRBV12-4
d_gene: TRBD2
abundance: -
j_gene: TRBJ2-2

CDR3aa: CASSQQLNYGYTF
CDR3nt: TGTGCCAGCAGTCAACAGTTGAACTATGGCTACACCTTC
v_gene: TRBV12-3/TRBV12-4
d_gene: -
abundance: few
j_gene: TRBJ1-2

CDR3aa: CASSQEGDRGYGYTF
CDR3nt: TGCGCCAGCAGCCAAGAGGGGGACAGGGGTTATGGCTACACCTTC
v_gene: TRBV4-1
d_gene: TRBD1
abundance: many
j_gene: TRBJ1-2

CDR3aa: CASSSGQPPDTQYF
CDR3nt: TGTGCCAGCAGCTCGGGACAGCCCCCAGATACGCAGTATTTT
v_gene: TRBV7-2
d_gene: TRBD1
abundance: few
j_gene: TRBJ2-3

CDR3aa: CSARGPRAANTEAFF
CDR3nt: TGCAGTGCTAGAGGTCCCCGGGCGGCGAACACTGAAGCTTTCTTT
v_gene: TRBV20-1
d_gene: -
abundance: many
j_gene: TRBJ1-1

CDR3aa: CAISESPTSSSEKLFF
CDR3nt: TGTGCCATCAGTGAGTCTCCGACAAGTAGTAGTGAAAAACTGTTTTTT
v_gene: TRBV10-3
d_gene: -
abundance: few
j_gene: TRBJ1-4

CDR3aa: CASSLVIQSYQPQHF
CDR3nt: TGTGCCAGCAGCTTAGTGATACAGTCGTATCAGCCCCAGCATTTT
v_gene: TRBV7-8
d_gene: -
abundance: -
j_gene: TRBJ1-5

CDR3aa: CASSHDRADNGYTF
CDR3nt: TGTGCCAGCAGCCACGACAGGGCGGATAATGGCTACACCTTC
v_gene: TRBV7-2
d_gene: TRBD1
abundance: -
j_gene: TRBJ1-2

CDR3aa: CASTLGTGGSETQYF
CDR3nt: TGTGCCAGCACCTTGGGGACCGGGGGTTCCGAGACCCAGTACTTC
v_gene: TRBV6-2/TRBV6-3
d_gene: -
abundance: many
j_gene: TRBJ2-5

CDR3aa: CASSLVQGAIELFF
CDR3nt: TGTGCCAGCAGCTTAGTCCAGGGGGCGATTGAACTGTTTTTT
v_gene: TRBV7-8
d_gene: TRBD1
abundance: many
j_gene: TRBJ1-4

CDR3aa: CASSFRGHSNQPQHF
CDR3nt: TGTGCTAGCAGCTTCAGGGGCCATAGCAATCAGCCCCAGCATTTT
v_gene: TRBV7-7
d_gene: -
abundance: -
j_gene: TRBJ1-5

CDR3aa: CASSLFNGGPRTDTQYF
CDR3nt: TGTGCCAGCAGCCTCTTCAACGGGGGACCTCGCACAGATACGCAGTATTTT
v_gene: TRBV9
d_gene: -
abundance: few
j_gene: TRBJ2-3

CDR3aa: CASSFPRQGASYNEQFF
CDR3nt: TGTGCCAGCAGCTTCCCGCGACAGGGGGCTTCCTACAATGAGCAGTTCTTC
v_gene: TRBV7-2
d_gene: TRBD1
abundance: few
j_gene: TRBJ2-1

CDR3aa: CASSSPVRHMSNQPQHF
CDR3nt: TGTGCCAGCAGCTCACCCGTAAGACACATGAGCAATCAGCCCCAGCATTTT
v_gene: TRBV5-5
d_gene: -
abundance: -
j_gene: TRBJ1-5

CDR3aa: CATSRGQKETQYF
CDR3nt: TGTGCCACCAGCAGAGGACAGAAAGAGACCCAGTACTTC
v_gene: TRBV15
d_gene: -
abundance: many
j_gene: TRBJ2-5

CDR3aa: CASRQGAIEDTQYF
CDR3nt: TGCGCCAGCCGACAGGGGGCGATTGAAGATACGCAGTATTTT
v_gene: TRBV5-1
d_gene: TRBD1
abundance: -
j_gene: TRBJ2-3

CDR3aa: CASSFSAAGANVLTF
CDR3nt: TGTGCCAGCAGTTTCAGTGCTGCTGGGGCCAACGTCCTGACTTTC
v_gene: TRBV28
d_gene: -
abundance: -
j_gene: TRBJ2-6

CDR3aa: CASIRAANQETEYF
CDR3nt: TGTGCCAGCATTAGGGCAGCGAACCAAGAGACCGAGTACTTC
v_gene: TRBV7-6
d_gene: -
abundance: -
j_gene: TRBJ2-5

CDR3aa: CSAHGLAGGPGTDTQYF
CDR3nt: TGCAGTGCTCATGGACTAGCGGGGGGGCCGGGCACAGATACGCAGTATTTT
v_gene: TRBV20-1
d_gene: TRBD2
abundance: -
j_gene: TRBJ2-3

CDR3aa: CASSFINEQFF
CDR3nt: TGTGCCAGCAGCTTCATCAATGAGCAGTTCTTC
v_gene: TRBV11-2
d_gene: -
abundance: many
j_gene: TRBJ2-1

CDR3aa: CAIMSPDRAYGYTF
CDR3nt: TGTGCCATCATGTCTCCCGACAGGGCCTATGGCTACACCTTC
v_gene: TRBV10-3
d_gene: TRBD1
abundance: few
j_gene: TRBJ1-2